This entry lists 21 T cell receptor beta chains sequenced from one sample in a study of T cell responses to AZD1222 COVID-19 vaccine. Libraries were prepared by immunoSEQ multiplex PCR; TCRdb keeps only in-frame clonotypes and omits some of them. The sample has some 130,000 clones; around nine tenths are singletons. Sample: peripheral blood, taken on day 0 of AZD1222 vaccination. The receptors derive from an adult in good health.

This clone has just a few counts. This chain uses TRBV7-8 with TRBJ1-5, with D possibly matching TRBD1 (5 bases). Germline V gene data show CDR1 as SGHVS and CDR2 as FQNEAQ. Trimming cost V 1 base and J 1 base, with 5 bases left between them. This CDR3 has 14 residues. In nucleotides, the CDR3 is TGTGCCAGCAGCTTAGAGGGGAGCAATCAGCCCCAGCATTTT. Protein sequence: CASSLEGSNQPQHF.

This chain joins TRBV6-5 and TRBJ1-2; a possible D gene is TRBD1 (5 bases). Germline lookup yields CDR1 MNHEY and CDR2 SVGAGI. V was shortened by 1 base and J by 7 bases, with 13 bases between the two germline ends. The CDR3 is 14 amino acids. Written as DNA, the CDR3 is TGTGCCAGCAGTTACTACGCAGGGCGGAGTGGCTACACCTTC. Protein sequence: CASSYYAGRSGYTF.

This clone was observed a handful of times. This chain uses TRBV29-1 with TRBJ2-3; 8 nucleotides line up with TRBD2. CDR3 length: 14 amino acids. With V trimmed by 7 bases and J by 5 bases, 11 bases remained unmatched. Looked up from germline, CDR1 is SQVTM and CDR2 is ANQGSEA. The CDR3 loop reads CSAPPAGDGDTQYF. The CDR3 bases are TGCAGCGCCCCTCCAGCGGGAGATGGAGATACGCAGTATTTT.

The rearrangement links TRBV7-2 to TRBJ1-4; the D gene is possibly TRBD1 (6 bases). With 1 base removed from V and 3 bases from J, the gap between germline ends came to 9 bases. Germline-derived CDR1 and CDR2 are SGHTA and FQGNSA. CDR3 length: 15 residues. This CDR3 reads CASSLVNRANEKLFF. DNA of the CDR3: TGTGCCAGCAGCTTAGTGAACAGGGCTAATGAAAAACTGTTTTTT.

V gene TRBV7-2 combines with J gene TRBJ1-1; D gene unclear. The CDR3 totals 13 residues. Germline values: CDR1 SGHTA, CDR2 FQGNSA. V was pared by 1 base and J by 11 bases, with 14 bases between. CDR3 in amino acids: CASSLVNPPAAFF. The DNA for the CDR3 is TGTGCCAGCAGCTTAGTAAACCCACCTGCGGCTTTCTTT.

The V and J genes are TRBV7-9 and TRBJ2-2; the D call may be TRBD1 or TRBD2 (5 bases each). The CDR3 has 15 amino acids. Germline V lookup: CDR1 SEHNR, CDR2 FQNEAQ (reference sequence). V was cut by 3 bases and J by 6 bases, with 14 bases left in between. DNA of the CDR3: TGTGCCAGCAGCTTCGTGGGGACCCTTTCCGGGGAGCTGTTTTTT. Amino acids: CASSFVGTLSGELFF. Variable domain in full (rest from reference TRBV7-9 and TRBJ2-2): DTGVSQNPRHKITKRGQNVTFRCDPISEHNRLYWYRQTLGQGPEFLTYFQNEAQLEKSRLLSDRFSAERPKGSFSTLEIQRTEQGDSAMYLCASSFVGTLSGELFFGEGSRLTVL.

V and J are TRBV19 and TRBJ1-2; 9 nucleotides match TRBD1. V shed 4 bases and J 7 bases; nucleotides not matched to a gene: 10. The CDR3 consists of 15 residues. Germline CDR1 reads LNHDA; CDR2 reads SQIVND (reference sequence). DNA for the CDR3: TGTGCCAGTAGTACCTACCGGGACAGGGAATCTGGCTACACCTTC. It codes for CASSTYRDRESGYTF.

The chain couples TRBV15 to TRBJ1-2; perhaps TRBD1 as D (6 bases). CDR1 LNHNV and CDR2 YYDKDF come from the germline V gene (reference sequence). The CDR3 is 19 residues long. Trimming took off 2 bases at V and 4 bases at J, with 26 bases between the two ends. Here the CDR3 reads CATSRPEATRQATIYGYTF. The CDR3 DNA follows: TGTGCCACCAGCAGACCTGAAGCCACTAGACAGGCGACTATCTATGGCTACACCTTC. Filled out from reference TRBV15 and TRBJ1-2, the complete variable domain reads DAMVIQNPRYQVTQFGKPVTLSCSQTLNHNVMYWYQQKSSQAPKLLFHYYDKDFNNEADTPDNFQSRRPNTSFCFLDIRSPGLGDTAMYLCATSRPEATRQATIYGYTFGSGTRLTVV.

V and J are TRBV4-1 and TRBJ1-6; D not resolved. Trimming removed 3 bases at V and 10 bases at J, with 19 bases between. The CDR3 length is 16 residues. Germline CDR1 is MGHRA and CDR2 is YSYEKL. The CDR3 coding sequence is TGCGCCAGCAGCCAGGGAACGACATCCGACGAATCACCCCTCCACTTT. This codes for CASSQGTTSDESPLHF.

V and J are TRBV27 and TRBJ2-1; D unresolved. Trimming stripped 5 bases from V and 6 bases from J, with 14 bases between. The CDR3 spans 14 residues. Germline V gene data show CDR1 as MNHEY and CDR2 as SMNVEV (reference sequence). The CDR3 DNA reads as TGTGCCAGCAGTCTCCGGCGAAATCCCAATGAGCAGTTCTTC. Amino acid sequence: CASSLRRNPNEQFF.

The CDR3 sequence: CASSRPFLETQYF. For the CDR3, the DNA is TGTGCCAGCAGCCGACCCTTTTTGGAGACCCAGTACTTC. The chain joins TRBV7-8 to TRBJ2-5; D is unresolved. This CDR3 is 13 amino acids long. The germline V gene has CDR1 SGHVS and CDR2 FQNEAQ. The ends were cut back, 5 bases at V and 5 bases at J, with 12 bases in the middle. Together with reference TRBV7-8 and TRBJ2-5, the CDR3 gives the full variable domain: GAGVSQSPRYKVAKRGQDVALRCDPISGHVSLFWYQQALGQGPEFLTYFQNEAQLDKSGLPSDRFFAERPEGSVSTLKIQRTQQEDSAVYLCASSRPFLETQYFGPGTRLLVL.

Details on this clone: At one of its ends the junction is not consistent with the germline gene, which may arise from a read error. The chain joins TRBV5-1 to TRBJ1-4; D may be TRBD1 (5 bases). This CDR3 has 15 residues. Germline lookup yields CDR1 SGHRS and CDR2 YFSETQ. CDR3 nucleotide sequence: TGCGCCAGCAGCTTGGGACAGCCAGGGAGTCATGGATTGGTTTTT. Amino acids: CASSLGQPGSHGLVF.

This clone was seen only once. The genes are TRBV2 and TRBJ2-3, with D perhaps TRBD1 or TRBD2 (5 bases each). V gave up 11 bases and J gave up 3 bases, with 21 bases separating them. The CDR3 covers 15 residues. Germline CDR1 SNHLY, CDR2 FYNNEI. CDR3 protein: CAVSSAQGDTDTQYF. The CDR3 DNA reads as TGTGCCGTCTCCTCTGCCCAGGGAGATACAGATACGCAGTATTTT.

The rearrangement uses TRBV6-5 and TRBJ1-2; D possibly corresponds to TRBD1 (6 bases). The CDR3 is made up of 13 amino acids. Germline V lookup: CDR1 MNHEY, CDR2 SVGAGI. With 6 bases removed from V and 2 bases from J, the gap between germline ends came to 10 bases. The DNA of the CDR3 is TGTGCCAGCAGCTACAGGGTCAACTATGGCTACACCTTC. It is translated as CASSYRVNYGYTF.

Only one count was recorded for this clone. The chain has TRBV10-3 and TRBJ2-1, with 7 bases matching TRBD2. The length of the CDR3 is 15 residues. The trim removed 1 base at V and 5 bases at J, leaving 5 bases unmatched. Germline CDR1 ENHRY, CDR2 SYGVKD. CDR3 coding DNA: TGTGCCATCAGTGAGTTGAGTCTAGCGGACAATGAGCAGTTCTTC. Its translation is CAISELSLADNEQFF.

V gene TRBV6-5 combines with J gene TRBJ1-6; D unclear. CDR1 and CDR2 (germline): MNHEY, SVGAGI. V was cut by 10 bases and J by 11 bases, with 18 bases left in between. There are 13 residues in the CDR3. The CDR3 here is CATQTPFGAPLHF. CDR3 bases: TGTGCCACCCAGACCCCATTCGGAGCACCCCTCCACTTT.

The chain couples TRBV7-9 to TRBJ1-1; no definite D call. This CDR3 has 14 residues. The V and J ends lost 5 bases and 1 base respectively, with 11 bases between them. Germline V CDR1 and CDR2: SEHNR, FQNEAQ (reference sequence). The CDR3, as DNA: TGTGCCAGCAGCCACGGGAGGAAGAACACTGAAGCTTTCTTT. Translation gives CASSHGRKNTEAFF.

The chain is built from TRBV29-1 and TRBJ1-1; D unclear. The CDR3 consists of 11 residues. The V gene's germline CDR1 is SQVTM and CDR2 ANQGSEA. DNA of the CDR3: TGCAGTACCTCCCCGGGGACTGAAGCTTTCTTT. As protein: CSTSPGTEAFF.

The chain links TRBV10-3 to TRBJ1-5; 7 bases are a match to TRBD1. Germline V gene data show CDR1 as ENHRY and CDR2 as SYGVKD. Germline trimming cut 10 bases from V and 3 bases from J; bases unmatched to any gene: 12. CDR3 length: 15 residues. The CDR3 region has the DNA TGTGCCACCTGTAAAGACAGGGTGGACAATCAGCCCCAGCATTTT. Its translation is CATCKDRVDNQPQHF.

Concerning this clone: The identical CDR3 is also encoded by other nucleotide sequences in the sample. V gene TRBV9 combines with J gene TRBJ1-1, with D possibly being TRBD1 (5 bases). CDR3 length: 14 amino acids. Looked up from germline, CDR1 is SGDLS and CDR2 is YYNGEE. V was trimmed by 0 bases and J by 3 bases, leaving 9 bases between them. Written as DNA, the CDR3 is TGTGCCAGCAGCGTAGGCGGGGGGGACACTGAAGCTTTCTTT. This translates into CASSVGGGDTEAFF.

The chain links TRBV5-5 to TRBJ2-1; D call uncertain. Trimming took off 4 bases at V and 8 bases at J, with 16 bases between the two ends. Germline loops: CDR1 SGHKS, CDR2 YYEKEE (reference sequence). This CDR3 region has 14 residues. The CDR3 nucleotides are TGTGCCAGCAGCCGTCTGTGGATCCCGGATGAGCAGTTCTTC. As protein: CASSRLWIPDEQFF. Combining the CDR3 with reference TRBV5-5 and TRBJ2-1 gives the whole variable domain DAGVTQSPTHLIKTRGQQVTLRCSPISGHKSVSWYQQVLGQGPQFIFQYYEKEERGRGNFPDRFSARQFPNYSSELNVNALLLGDSALYLCASSRLWIPDEQFFGPGTRLTVL.